This T cell receptor (beta chain) is from a study of Graves' ophthalmopathy and Graves' hyperthyroidism. Study context: Researchers obtained peripheral blood at initial diagnosis, before any treatment had begun.

Being free of ophthalmopathy for 18 months of follow-up defined stable hyperthyroidism. PBMCs were density-gradient isolated from approximately 9.8 ml fresh blood. In this sample, this clonotype turned up many times. RNA transcripts yielded amplified TCR beta CDR3 regions. Amplification began with first-round RT-PCR using HTBI primers, then second-round multiplex PCR was performed. TCRdb itself ran the multiplex PCR reads through MiXCR, one entry per CDR3 protein. The data show about 370,000 distinct CDR3 sequences, about 18% seen once. V lost 0 bases to trimming and J lost 3 bases, with 6 bases between them. Germline values: CDR1 MNHNS, CDR2 SASEGT. The CDR3 totals 13 residues.

Material: peripheral blood. V gene TRBV6-1 combines with J gene TRBJ2-7; D possibly uses TRBD1 or TRBD2 (5 bases each). The TCR sequence derives from an adult woman with stable Graves' hyperthyroidism. The CDR3 DNA is TGTGCCAGCAGTGAAGCGAGGGGCTACGAGCAGTACTTC. As protein: CASSEARGYEQYF.